This TCR beta chain is from a study of blood T cell repertoires in COVID-19. Study details: Acute-phase and convalescent COVID-19 samples originated in the United States, Italy and Spain.

Libraries were prepared by immunoSEQ multiplex PCR; TCRdb keeps only in-frame clonotypes and omits some of them. Of over 450,000 clones listed, 85% to 90% were seen once; the top ten hold 7.5% to 9.5%. The sequence was obtained from a woman between 50 and 59 years old with COVID-19, enrolled during active disease. Sample: peripheral blood.

CDR3 coding DNA: TGCGCCAGCAGCCCTCAGGTCGGGGGGTCCGGTAATTCACCCCTCCACTTT. Protein product: CASSPQVGGSGNSPLHF. The chain joins TRBV5-1 to TRBJ1-6; TRBD1 might be the D (5 bases). The germline CDR1 and CDR2 sequences are SGHRS and YFSETQ. There are 17 residues in the CDR3. The germline V and J ends were trimmed by 4 bases and 6 bases, with 20 bases remaining between them.